The present entry profiles one T cell receptor beta chain with its context. The antigen is not known. Assay used: immunoSEQ multiplex PCR; TCRdb lists only in-frame clones, some missing. This repertoire shows some 150,000 clones, around 90% found once; its top ten account for approximately 5.6%. Per germline, CDR1 MNHEY and CDR2 SVGEGT. V shed 0 bases and J shed 0 bases, with 8 bases lying between them. The CDR3 is 15 amino acids. This record comes from a study of T cell responses to AZD1222 COVID-19 vaccine. Points from the study as a whole: Among those given AZD1222, only five to seven were seropositive at baseline.

Sequenced material: peripheral blood, taken 28 days after the second dose of the MenACWY control vaccine. The TCR sequence derives from an adult who received the MenACWY meningococcal vaccine as a control. V and J are TRBV6-2 or TRBV6-3 and TRBJ1-1; perhaps TRBD1 as D (6 bases). Here the CDR3 DNA reads TGTGCCAGCAGTTACTCCCCAGGGGTGAACACTGAAGCTTTCTTT. Encoded protein: CASSYSPGVNTEAFF.